The clone carrying this T cell receptor beta chain was seen a handful of times. Its antigen is undetermined. This record belongs to a study of metastatic and nonmetastatic thyroid tumors. Overall study results and limits: The study reportedly found significantly higher TCR beta diversity in malignant thyroid tumors than benign nodules, in blood and tumor.

The CDR3 extends over 15 amino acids. Germline V gene sequence: CDR1 MNHNS, CDR2 SASEGT. Trimming took off 2 bases at V and 0 bases at J, with 8 bases between the two ends. Patients were all untreated before their thyroid surgery. Original processing methods: The study took CDR3 differences across clinicopathological groups and made a distant-metastasis classifier for papillary thyroid cancer from them. TCRdb re-analyzed the PCR reads using MiXCR. For this entry, the V and J calls and clone size follow TCRdb and not the study's own pipeline. The data show some 12,000 clones, roughly 33% seen once. The receptor's source is a female donor with papillary thyroid cancer or a benign thyroid nodule (not recorded which). Some clones in this sample may be carry-over from other donors' samples. Sequenced sample: tumor tissue. The rearrangement joins TRBV6-1 to TRBJ1-3; D gene ambiguous. The CDR3 nucleotides read TGTGCCAGCAGTGAATCTCCCTCCTCTGGAAACACCATATATTTT. Protein product: CASSESPSSGNTIYF.